This T cell receptor (beta chain) was found in a study of PD-1 blockade in classical Hodgkin lymphoma. Time point noted: cycle 4 day 1 (C4D1), after less than 7 weeks of nivolumab. With no exception, relapse followed autologous stem cell transplantation in all patients, and brentuximab vedotin exposure varied. Complete response, partial response or progressive disease constituted the best response categories observed. Produced via immunoSEQ multiplex PCR; TCRdb's table is partial and in-frame only. The sample has under 80,000 clones; nearly 90% are singletons. The study, taken as a whole, reports: CD4+ TCR diversity, unlike CD8+, rose significantly by C4D1.

V lost 7 bases and J lost 0, with 9 bases in between. The CDR3 loop spans 13 amino acids. Germline CDR1 reads MNHEY; CDR2 reads SVGAGI. Concerning this clone itself: Its target is not known.

Sequences were derived from peripheral blood mononuclear cells (PBMCs), sampled before the fourth cycle of nivolumab. The TCR originated in a human donor with classical Hodgkin lymphoma. The chain uses TRBV6-5 and TRBJ1-2, with D tentatively TRBD1 (5 bases). CDR3 amino acids: CASTRGANYGYTF. The DNA for the CDR3 is TGTGCCAGCACCCGGGGGGCTAACTATGGCTACACCTTC.